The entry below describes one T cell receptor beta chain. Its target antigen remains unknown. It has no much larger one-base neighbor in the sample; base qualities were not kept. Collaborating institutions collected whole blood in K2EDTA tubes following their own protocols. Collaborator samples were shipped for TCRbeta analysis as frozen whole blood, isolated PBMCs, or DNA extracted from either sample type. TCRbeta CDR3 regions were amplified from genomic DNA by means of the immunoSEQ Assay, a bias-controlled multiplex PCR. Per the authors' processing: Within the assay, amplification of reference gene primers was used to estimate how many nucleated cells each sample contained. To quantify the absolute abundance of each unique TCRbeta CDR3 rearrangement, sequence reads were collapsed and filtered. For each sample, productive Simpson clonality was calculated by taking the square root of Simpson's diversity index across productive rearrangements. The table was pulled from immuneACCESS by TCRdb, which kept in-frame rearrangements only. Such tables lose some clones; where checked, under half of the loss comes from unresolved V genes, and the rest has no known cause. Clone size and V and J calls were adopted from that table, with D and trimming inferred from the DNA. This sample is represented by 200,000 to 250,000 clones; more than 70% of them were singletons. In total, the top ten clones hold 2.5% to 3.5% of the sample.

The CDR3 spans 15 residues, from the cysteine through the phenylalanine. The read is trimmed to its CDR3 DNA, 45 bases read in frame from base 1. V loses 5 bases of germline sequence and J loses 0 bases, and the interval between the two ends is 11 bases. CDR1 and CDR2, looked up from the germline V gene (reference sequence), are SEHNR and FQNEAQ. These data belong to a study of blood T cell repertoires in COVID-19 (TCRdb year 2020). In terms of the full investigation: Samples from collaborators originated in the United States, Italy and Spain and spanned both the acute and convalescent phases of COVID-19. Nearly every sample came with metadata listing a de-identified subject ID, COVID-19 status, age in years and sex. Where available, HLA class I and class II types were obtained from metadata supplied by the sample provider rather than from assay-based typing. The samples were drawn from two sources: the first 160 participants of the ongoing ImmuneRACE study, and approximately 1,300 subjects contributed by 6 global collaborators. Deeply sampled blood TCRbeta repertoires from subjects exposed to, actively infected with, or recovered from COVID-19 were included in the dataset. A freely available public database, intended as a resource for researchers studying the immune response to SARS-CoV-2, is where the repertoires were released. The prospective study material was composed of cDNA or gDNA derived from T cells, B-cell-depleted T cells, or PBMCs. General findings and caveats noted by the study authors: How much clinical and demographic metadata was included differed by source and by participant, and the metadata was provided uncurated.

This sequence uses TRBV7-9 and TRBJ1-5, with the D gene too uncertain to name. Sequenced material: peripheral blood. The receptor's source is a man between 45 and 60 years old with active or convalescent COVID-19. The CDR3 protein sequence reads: CASSQNSYSNQPQHF. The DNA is TGTGCCAGCAGCCAAAACAGCTATAGCAATCAGCCCCAGCATTTT.